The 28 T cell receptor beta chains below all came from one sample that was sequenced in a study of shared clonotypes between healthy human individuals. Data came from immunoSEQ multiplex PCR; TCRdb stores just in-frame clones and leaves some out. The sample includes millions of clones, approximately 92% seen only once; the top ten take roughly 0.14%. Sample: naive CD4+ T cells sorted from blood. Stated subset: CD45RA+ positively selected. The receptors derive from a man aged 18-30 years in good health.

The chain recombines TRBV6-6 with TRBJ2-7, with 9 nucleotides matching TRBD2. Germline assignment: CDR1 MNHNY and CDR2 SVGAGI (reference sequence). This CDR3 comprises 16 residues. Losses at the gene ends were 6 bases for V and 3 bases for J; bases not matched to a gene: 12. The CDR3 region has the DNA TGTGCCAGCAGACTCGGGACTAGCTATATTGACTACGAGCAGTACTTC. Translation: CASRLGTSYIDYEQYF.

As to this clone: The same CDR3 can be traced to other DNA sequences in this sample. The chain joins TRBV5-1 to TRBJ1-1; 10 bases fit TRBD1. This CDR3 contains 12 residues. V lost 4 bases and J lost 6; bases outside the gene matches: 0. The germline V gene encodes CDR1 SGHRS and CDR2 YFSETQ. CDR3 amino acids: CASSGQGAEAFF. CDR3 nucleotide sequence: TGCGCCAGCAGCGGACAGGGGGCTGAAGCTTTCTTT.

Written as DNA, the CDR3 is TGTGCCTGGAGTGAAGAGAGGACTAGCGGGCCGAATACGCAGTATTTT. It translates to CAWSEERTSGPNTQYF. V is TRBV30 and J is TRBJ2-3, with 11 bases matching TRBD2. The V gene's germline CDR1 is GTSNPN and CDR2 SVGIG (reference sequence). The CDR3 extends over 16 amino acids. The junction had 10 bases not matched to a gene; V was cut back by 1 base and J by 7 bases.

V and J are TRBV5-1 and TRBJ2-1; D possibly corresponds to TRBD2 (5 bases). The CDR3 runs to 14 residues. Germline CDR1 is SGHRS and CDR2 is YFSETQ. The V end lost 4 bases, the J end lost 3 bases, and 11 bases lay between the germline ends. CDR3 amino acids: CASSLDSYYNEQFF. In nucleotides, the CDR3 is TGCGCCAGCAGCCTGGACTCTTACTACAATGAGCAGTTCTTC. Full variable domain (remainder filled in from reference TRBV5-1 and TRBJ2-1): KAGVTQTPRYLIKTRGQQVTLSCSPISGHRSVSWYQQTPGQGLQFLFEYFSETQRNKGNFPGRFSGRQFSNSRSEMNVSTLELGDSALYLCASSLDSYYNEQFFGPGTRLTVL.

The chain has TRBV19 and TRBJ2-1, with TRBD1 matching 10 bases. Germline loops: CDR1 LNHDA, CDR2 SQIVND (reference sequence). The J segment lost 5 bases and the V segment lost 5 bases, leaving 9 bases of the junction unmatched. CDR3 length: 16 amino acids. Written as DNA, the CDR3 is TGTGCCAGTAGTCCCGGGACAGGGGTGGGTAACAATGAGCAGTTCTTC. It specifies CASSPGTGVGNNEQFF.

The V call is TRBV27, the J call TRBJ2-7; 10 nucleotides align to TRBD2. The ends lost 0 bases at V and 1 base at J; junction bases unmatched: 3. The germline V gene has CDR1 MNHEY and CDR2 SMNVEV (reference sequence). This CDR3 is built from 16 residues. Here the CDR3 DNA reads TGTGCCAGCAGTTTATCGCTAGCGGGGGCTTCCTACGAGCAGTACTTC. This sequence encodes CASSLSLAGASYEQYF.

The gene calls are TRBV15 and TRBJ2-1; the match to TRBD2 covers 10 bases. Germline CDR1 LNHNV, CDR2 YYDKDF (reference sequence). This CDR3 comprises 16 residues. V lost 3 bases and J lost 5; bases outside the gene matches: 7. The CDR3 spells CATSRASGRFNNEQFF. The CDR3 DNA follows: TGTGCCACCAGCAGGGCTAGCGGGAGATTTAACAATGAGCAGTTCTTC. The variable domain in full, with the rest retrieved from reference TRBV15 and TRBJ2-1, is DAMVIQNPRYQVTQFGKPVTLSCSQTLNHNVMYWYQQKSSQAPKLLFHYYDKDFNNEADTPDNFQSRRPNTSFCFLDIRSPGLGDTAMYLCATSRASGRFNNEQFFGPGTRLTVL.

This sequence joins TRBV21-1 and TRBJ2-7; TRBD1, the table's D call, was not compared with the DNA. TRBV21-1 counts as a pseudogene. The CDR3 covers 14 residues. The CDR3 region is CASSKRKTGEDPHF. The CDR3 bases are TGTGCCAGCAGCAAGCGAAAAACAGGGGAGGACCCGCACTTC.

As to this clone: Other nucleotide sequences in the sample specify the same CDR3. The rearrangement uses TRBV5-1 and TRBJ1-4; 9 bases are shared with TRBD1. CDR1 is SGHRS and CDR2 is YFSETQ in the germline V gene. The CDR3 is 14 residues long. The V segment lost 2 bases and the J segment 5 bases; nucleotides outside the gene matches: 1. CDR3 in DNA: TGCGCCAGCAGCTTCGGACAGGGGAATGAAAAACTGTTTTTT. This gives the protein CASSFGQGNEKLFF.

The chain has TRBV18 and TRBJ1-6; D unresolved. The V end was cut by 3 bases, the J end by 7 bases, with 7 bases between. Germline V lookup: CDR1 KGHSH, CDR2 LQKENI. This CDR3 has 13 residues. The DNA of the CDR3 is TGTGCCAGCTCACCTTCCGAGAATTCACCCCTCCACTTT. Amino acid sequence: CASSPSENSPLHF.

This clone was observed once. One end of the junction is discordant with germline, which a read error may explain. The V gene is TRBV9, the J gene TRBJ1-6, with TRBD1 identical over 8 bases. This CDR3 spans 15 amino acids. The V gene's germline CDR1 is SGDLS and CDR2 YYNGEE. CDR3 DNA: TGTGCCAGCGGCGTAGGGACAGGCTATAATTCACCCCTCCACTTT. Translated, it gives CASGVGTGYNSPLHF.

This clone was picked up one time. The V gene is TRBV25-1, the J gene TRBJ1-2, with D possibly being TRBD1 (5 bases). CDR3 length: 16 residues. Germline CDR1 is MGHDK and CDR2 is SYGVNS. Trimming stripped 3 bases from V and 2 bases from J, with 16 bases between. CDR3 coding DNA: TGTGCCAGCAGTGACCCAGGACACCCCCGGAACTATGGCTACACCTTC. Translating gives CASSDPGHPRNYGYTF.

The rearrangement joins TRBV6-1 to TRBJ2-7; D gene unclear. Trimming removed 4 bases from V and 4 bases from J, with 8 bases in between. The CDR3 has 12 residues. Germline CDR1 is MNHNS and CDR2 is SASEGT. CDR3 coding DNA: TGTGCCAGCAGTGGCTCTGCATACGAGCAGTACTTC. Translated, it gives CASSGSAYEQYF.

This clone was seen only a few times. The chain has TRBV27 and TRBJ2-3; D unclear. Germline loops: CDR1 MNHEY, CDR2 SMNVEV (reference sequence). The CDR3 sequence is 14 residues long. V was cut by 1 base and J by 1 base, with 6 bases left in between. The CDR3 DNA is TGTGCCAGCAGTTTATTGCAGGGCACAGATACGCAGTATTTT. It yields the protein CASSLLQGTDTQYF.

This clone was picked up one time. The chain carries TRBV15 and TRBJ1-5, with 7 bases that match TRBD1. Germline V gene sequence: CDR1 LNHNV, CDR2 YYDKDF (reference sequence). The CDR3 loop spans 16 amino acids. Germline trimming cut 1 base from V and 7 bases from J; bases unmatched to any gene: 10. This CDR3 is CATSRGGQKSIQPQHF. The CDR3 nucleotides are TGTGCCACCAGCAGAGGGGGACAGAAATCTATCCAGCCCCAGCATTTT.

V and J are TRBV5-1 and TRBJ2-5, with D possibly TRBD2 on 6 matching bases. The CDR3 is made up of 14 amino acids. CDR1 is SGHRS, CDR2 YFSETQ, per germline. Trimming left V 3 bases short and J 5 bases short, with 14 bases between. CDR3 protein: CASSSARGRETQYF. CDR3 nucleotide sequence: TGCGCCAGCAGCTCGGCGCGGGGAAGGGAGACCCAGTACTTC.

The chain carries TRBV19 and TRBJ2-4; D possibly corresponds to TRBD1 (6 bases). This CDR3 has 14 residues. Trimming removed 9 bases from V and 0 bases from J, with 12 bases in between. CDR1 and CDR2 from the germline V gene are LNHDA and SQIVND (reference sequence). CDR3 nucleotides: TGTGCCAGCGCCAGAGGGGGAGCCAAAAACATTCAGTACTTC. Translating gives CASARGGAKNIQYF.

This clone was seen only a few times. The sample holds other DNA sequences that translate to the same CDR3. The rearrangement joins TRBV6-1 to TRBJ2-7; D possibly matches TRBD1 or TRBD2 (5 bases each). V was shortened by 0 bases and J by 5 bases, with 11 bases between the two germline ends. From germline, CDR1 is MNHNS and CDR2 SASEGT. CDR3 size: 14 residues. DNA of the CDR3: TGTGCCAGCAGTGAAGCGCTTCGAGGGGACGAGCAGTACTTC. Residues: CASSEALRGDEQYF.

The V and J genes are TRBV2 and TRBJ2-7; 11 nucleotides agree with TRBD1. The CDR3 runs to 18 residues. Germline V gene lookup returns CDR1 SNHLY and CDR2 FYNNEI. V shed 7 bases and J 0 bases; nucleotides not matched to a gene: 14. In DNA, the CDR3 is TGTGCCAGCATGTCGGACAGGGGGCCCCGCACAAGCTCCTACGAGCAGTACTTC. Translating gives CASMSDRGPRTSSYEQYF.

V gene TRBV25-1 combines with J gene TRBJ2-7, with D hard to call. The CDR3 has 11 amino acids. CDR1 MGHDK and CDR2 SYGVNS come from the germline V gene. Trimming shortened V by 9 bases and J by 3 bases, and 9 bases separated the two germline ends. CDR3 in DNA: TGTGCCAGTTCGGAATTCTACGAGCAGTACTTC. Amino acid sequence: CASSEFYEQYF.

CDR3 nucleotide sequence: TGTGCCAGCAGCTTAAACTCGAGATCACCCCTCCACTTT. Translation: CASSLNSRSPLHF. The chain employs TRBV11-3 and TRBJ1-6; D call uncertain. The germline V and J ends were trimmed by 2 bases and 10 bases, with 9 bases remaining between them. Germline CDR1 and CDR2: SGHNT and YENEEA. CDR3 length: 13 residues.

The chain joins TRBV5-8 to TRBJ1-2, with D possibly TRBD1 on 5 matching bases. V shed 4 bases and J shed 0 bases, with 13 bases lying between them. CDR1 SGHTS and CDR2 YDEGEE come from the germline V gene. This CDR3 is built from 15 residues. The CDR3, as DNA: TGTGCCAGCAGCCTACATCGGGGCTCTAACTATGGCTACACCTTC. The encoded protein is CASSLHRGSNYGYTF.

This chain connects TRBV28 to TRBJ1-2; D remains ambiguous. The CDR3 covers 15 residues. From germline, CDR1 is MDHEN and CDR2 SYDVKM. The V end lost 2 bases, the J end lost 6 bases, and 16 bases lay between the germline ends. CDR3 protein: CASSLSSRKGNGYTF. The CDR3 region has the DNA TGTGCCAGCAGTTTAAGTTCCCGGAAAGGGAATGGCTACACCTTC.

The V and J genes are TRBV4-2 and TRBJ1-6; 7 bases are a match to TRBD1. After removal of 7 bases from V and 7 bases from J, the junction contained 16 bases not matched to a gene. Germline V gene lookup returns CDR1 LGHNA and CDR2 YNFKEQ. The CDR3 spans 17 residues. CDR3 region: CASTPLTGQKPNSPLHF. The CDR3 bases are TGTGCCAGCACCCCCCTGACGGGACAGAAACCCAATTCACCCCTCCACTTT.

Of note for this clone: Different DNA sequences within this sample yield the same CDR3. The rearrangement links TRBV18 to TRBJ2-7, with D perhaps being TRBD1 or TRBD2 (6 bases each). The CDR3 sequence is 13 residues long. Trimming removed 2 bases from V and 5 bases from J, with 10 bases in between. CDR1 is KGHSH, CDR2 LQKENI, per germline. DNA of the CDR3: TGTGCCAGCTCACCAAACAGGGAGGACGAGCAGTACTTC. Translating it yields CASSPNREDEQYF.

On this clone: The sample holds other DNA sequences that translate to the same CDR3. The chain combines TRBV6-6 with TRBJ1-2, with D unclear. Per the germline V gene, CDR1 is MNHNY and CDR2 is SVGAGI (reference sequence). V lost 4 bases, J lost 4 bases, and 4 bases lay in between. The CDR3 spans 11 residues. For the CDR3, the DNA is TGTGCCAGCAGTTCGGGCTATGGCTACACCTTC. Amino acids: CASSSGYGYTF.

CDR3 sequence reads: CASSPAGQYNSPLHF. The CDR3 DNA follows: TGTGCCAGCTCACCCGCGGGACAGTACAATTCACCCCTCCACTTT. V gene TRBV18 combines with J gene TRBJ1-6; 7 bases fit TRBD1. CDR3 length equals 15 residues. Germline lookup yields CDR1 KGHSH and CDR2 LQKENI. With V trimmed by 3 bases and J by 7 bases, 6 bases remained unmatched. Drawing the rest from reference TRBV18 and TRBJ1-6, the complete variable domain is NAGVMQNPRHLVRRRGQEARLRCSPMKGHSHVYWYRQLPEEGLKFMVYLQKENIIDESGMPKERFSAEFPKEGPSILRIQQVVRGDSAAYFCASSPAGQYNSPLHFGNGTRLTVT.

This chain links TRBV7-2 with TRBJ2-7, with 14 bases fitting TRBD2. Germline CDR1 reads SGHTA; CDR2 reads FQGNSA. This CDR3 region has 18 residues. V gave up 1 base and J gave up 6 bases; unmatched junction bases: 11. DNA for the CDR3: TGTGCCAGCAGCTTAGATGGGACTAGCGGGAGTTATAAACCCGAGCAGTACTTC. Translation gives CASSLDGTSGSYKPEQYF.